These 23 T cell receptor beta chains originate from one sample sequenced in a study of graft-versus-host responses after intestinal transplantation. No antigen has been identified for these receptors. Measured with immunoSEQ multiplex PCR; TCRdb has only the in-frame clones, and not every one. The repertoire holds over 70,000 clones, with around 90% as singletons. The sample consisted of unstimulated CD8+ T cells sorted from spleen or lymph node cells, taken before transplant. All receptors derive from a human donor who was the organ donor for an intestinal transplant.

CDR3 in DNA: TGTGCCAGCAGTTCTGGGACAGGCGGGTGGGAGCCCCAGCATTTT. Its translation is CASSSGTGGWEPQHF. The chain is built from TRBV27 and TRBJ1-5; 8 nucleotides agree with TRBD1. Germline trimming cut 4 bases from V and 8 bases from J; bases unmatched to any gene: 10. Looked up from germline, CDR1 is MNHEY and CDR2 is SMNVEV (reference sequence). The CDR3 sequence is 15 residues long.

This clone was counted once. The chain employs TRBV27 and TRBJ2-3; D is perhaps TRBD2 (5 bases). V gave up 2 bases and J gave up 2 bases, with 32 bases separating them. CDR1 MNHEY and CDR2 SMNVEV come from the germline V gene (reference sequence). This CDR3 spans 22 amino acids. Here the CDR3 DNA reads TGTGCCAGCAGTTTACCCACGCTAGTCCCGGGCCAAACTAGGGATTCCACAGATACGCAGTATTTT. This encodes CASSLPTLVPGQTRDSTDTQYF.

This clone was detected once. J is TRBJ1-4 and V is TRBV7-9; D unresolved. This CDR3 contains 12 residues. The V gene's germline CDR1 is SEHNR and CDR2 FQNEAQ (reference sequence). Trimming shortened V by 5 bases and J by 12 bases, and 13 bases separated the two germline ends. The CDR3 DNA follows: TGTGCCAGCAGCCCACCAGGCGAAGAACTGTTTTTT. Its translation is CASSPPGEELFF.

The gene calls are TRBV27 and TRBJ1-5, with D hard to call. Deletions cut 3 bases from V and 3 bases from J, with 3 bases between. The CDR3 is made up of 12 amino acids. CDR1 and CDR2 from the germline V gene are MNHEY and SMNVEV (reference sequence). The CDR3 region has the DNA TGTGCCAGCAGTTTCTTCAATCAGCCCCAGCATTTT. Its translation is CASSFFNQPQHF.

V is TRBV9 and J is TRBJ2-1; 8 nucleotides align to TRBD2. From germline, CDR1 is SGDLS and CDR2 YYNGEE. The V and J ends lost 0 bases and 10 bases, in that order; junction bases with no gene match: 9. This CDR3 comprises 15 residues. The CDR3 sequence is CASSVGTSRADEQFF. CDR3 in DNA: TGTGCCAGCAGCGTAGGGACTAGCCGGGCGGACGAGCAGTTCTTC.

This chain connects TRBV29-1 to TRBJ2-5; tentatively, D is TRBD2 (7 bases). Trimming shortened V by 2 bases and J by 6 bases, and 13 bases separated the two germline ends. Looked up from germline, CDR1 is SQVTM and CDR2 is ANQGSEA. The CDR3 has 13 amino acids. CDR3 bases: TGCAGCGTTGAAACGGGGGGCGGGAAGACCCAGTACTTC. Its protein product is CSVETGGGKTQYF.

The V call is TRBV30, the J call TRBJ1-2; 10 positions match TRBD1. CDR3 length equals 13 residues. Looked up from germline, CDR1 is GTSNPN and CDR2 is SVGIG (reference sequence). V lost 4 bases, J lost 7 bases, and 6 bases stayed unmatched. CDR3 sequence (DNA): TGTGCCTGGATCGGGACAGGGGTGGGTGGCTACACCTTC. It encodes CAWIGTGVGGYTF.

This clone was seen only once. The CDR3 region has the DNA TGTGCCAGCAGCCAGGGTACAGGGACGGTTGAAGCTTTCTTT. This gives the protein CASSQGTGTVEAFF. The V and J genes are TRBV4-2 and TRBJ1-1, with D possibly being TRBD1 (6 bases). CDR1 is LGHNA and CDR2 is YNFKEQ in the germline V gene. The V gene lost 3 bases and the J gene lost 7 bases, with 15 bases spanning the gap. The CDR3 spans 14 residues.

The chain is built from TRBV7-8 and TRBJ2-7, with 10 nucleotides matching TRBD1. The CDR3 is 15 amino acids. Looked up from germline, CDR1 is SGHVS and CDR2 is FQNEAQ. The ends lost 4 bases at V and 9 bases at J; junction bases unmatched: 12. The CDR3 is CASSSGTGDPAVQYV. For the CDR3, the DNA is TGTGCCAGCAGCTCCGGGACAGGGGATCCGGCGGTGCAGTACGTC.

This rearrangement joins TRBV4-2 to TRBJ1-3; D call uncertain. Trimming took 3 bases from V and 2 from J, leaving 14 bases between them. Per germline, CDR1 LGHNA and CDR2 YNFKEQ. The CDR3 is 16 amino acids. CDR3 sequence reads: CASSQGDQVPGNTIYF. CDR3 in DNA: TGTGCCAGCAGCCAGGGAGATCAGGTGCCTGGAAACACCATATATTTT.

This clone occurred a few times. This rearrangement joins TRBV21-1 to TRBJ2-7; the table's TRBD1 call for D was not verified on the DNA. TRBV21-1 is a pseudogene segment. The CDR3 spans 17 residues. The chain's CDR3 is CASSKDPPGDLSYEQYV. The CDR3 bases are TGTGCCAGCAGCAAAGACCCACCAGGCGACCTCTCCTACGAGCAGTACGTC.

The genes are TRBV6-5 and TRBJ2-1; TRBD1 agrees at 7 bases. Germline-derived CDR1 and CDR2 are MNHEY and SVGAGI. Trimming at V came to 6 bases and at J to 0 bases, leaving 5 bases not matched to a gene. CDR3 size: 15 residues. The DNA of the CDR3 is TGTGCCAGCAGGATGGGACAGAGCTCCTACAATGAGCAGTTCTTC. Encoded protein: CASRMGQSSYNEQFF.

The chain is built from TRBV27 and TRBJ1-2; D ambiguous. V dropped 5 bases and J dropped 6 bases, with 13 bases sitting between them. The CDR3 runs 13 residues. CDR1 and CDR2 from the germline V gene are MNHEY and SMNVEV (reference sequence). DNA of the CDR3: TGTGCCAGCAGTCTCGGGCAGAGGGATGGCTACACCTTC. Its protein is CASSLGQRDGYTF.

The J gene is TRBJ2-5, the V gene TRBV15; TRBD1 agrees at 9 bases. Trimming at V came to 2 bases and at J to 4 bases, leaving 5 bases not matched to a gene. The germline V gene encodes CDR1 LNHNV and CDR2 YYDKDF (reference sequence). The CDR3 sequence is 15 residues long. The CDR3 sequence is CATSRPGQGGETQYF. CDR3 DNA sequence: TGTGCCACCAGCAGACCGGGACAGGGTGGAGAGACCCAGTACTTC.

The chain recombines TRBV6-1 with TRBJ1-1; D perhaps matches TRBD1 (5 bases). Germline CDR1 MNHNS, CDR2 SASEGT. V lost 3 bases, J lost 7 bases, and 6 bases lay in between. The CDR3 length is 11 residues. Here the CDR3 reads CASSDRVEAFF. The CDR3 nucleotides read TGTGCCAGCAGTGACAGGGTTGAAGCTTTCTTT.

This chain links TRBV5-1 with TRBJ2-3; D is possibly TRBD1 (5 bases). The length of the CDR3 is 15 residues. In germline, CDR1 is SGHRS, CDR2 YFSETQ. V lost 0 bases, J lost 0 bases, and 8 bases lay in between. CDR3 nucleotide sequence: TGCGCCAGCAGCTTGGGGGGCCACAGCACAGATACGCAGTATTTT. Its protein is CASSLGGHSTDTQYF.

This clone was counted a few times. The V call is TRBV28, the J call TRBJ1-6; weak D call: TRBD1 (5 bases). V dropped 2 bases and J dropped 6 bases, with 11 bases sitting between them. The CDR3 is 15 amino acids. Germline values: CDR1 MDHEN, CDR2 SYDVKM. The CDR3 DNA sequence: TGTGCCAGCAGTTTAGGGACTGGTCTTAATTCACCCCTCCACTTT. Residues: CASSLGTGLNSPLHF.

The chain combines TRBV27 with TRBJ1-3; no clear D. CDR1 and CDR2 (germline): MNHEY, SMNVEV (reference sequence). V was trimmed by 4 bases and J by 1 base, leaving 11 bases between them. This CDR3 contains 15 residues. For the CDR3, the DNA is TGTGCCAGCAGTTCATACCCGGGATCTGGAAACACCATATATTTT. It translates to CASSSYPGSGNTIYF.

V and J are TRBV6-5 and TRBJ1-1; maybe TRBD1 (6 bases). Germline values: CDR1 MNHEY, CDR2 SVGAGI. The CDR3 has 14 residues. V lost 11 bases to trimming and J lost 1 base, with 17 bases between them. This CDR3 reads CAVTGGATNTEAFF. The CDR3 nucleotides are TGTGCCGTCACCGGGGGGGCAACGAACACTGAAGCTTTCTTT.

The rearrangement links TRBV27 to TRBJ2-1; D not certain. Between the trimmed V and J ends, which lost 2 bases and 6 bases, there was a span of 8 bases. Germline CDR1 and CDR2: MNHEY and SMNVEV (reference sequence). This CDR3 spans 13 amino acids. The CDR3 DNA is TGTGCCAGCAGTTTACCCCCGGGCAATGAGCAGTTCTTC. It yields the protein CASSLPPGNEQFF.

The CDR3 protein is CASSQGWFRTTKETQYF. DNA of the CDR3: TGCGCCAGCAGCCAAGGTTGGTTTCGGACTACCAAGGAGACCCAGTACTTC. The V and J genes are TRBV4-1 and TRBJ2-5; tentatively, D is TRBD2 (6 bases). The length of the CDR3 is 17 residues. V shed 1 base and J shed 5 bases, with 20 bases lying between them. Per germline, CDR1 MGHRA and CDR2 YSYEKL.

V usage is TRBV14 and J usage is TRBJ2-2; the D is unclear. V lost 1 base and J lost 4, with 4 bases in between. This CDR3 is 13 amino acids long. The V gene's germline CDR1 is SGHDN and CDR2 FVKESK. CDR3 loop: CASSQAGTGELFF. DNA of the CDR3: TGTGCCAGCAGCCAAGCGGGCACCGGGGAGCTGTTTTTT.

V usage is TRBV6-1 and J usage is TRBJ2-5; D gene ambiguous. V lost 3 bases and J lost 2, with 10 bases in between. The CDR3 runs 14 residues. Germline loops: CDR1 MNHNS, CDR2 SASEGT. Here the CDR3 DNA reads TGTGCCAGCAGTGATTTTGGAGATCAAGAGACCCAGTACTTC. Translating gives CASSDFGDQETQYF.